This T cell receptor (beta chain) was recorded in a study of blood T cell repertoires in COVID-19. As for the study in general: Collection of acute and convalescent COVID-19 samples took place in the United States, Italy and Spain. Sources were T cells, B-cell-depleted T cells, or PBMCs; the material itself was cDNA or gDNA.

V lost 5 bases to trimming and J lost 0 bases, with 11 bases between them. This CDR3 comprises 15 residues. Germline V gives CDR1 SGHTA, CDR2 FQGTGA. Profiling relied on immunoSEQ multiplex PCR, and the TCRdb table lists in-frame clones only, not all of them. This sample has roughly 230,000 clones, with more than 65% found just once. This sequence originates from a man between 45 and 60 years old with active or convalescent COVID-19. The sample comprised peripheral blood. The rearrangement joins TRBV7-3 to TRBJ2-1, with D perhaps TRBD2 (5 bases). CDR3 bases: TGTGCCAGCAGCACAGCGGCGACCTCCTACAATGAGCAGTTCTTC. Residues: CASSTAATSYNEQFF.